This entry lists 27 T cell receptor beta chains sequenced from one sample in a study of blood T cell repertoires in COVID-19. Only in-frame clones appear in the TCRdb table, and some are missing; sequencing was by immunoSEQ multiplex PCR. The sample holds around 46,000 clones, roughly nine tenths seen once. Sample: PBMCs or T cells enriched from blood (not recorded which). The receptors derive from a woman aged 45-59 years who had recovered from COVID-19.

V gene TRBV27 combines with J gene TRBJ2-1; 10 nucleotides line up with TRBD2. The V gene's germline CDR1 is MNHEY and CDR2 SMNVEV (reference sequence). V was pared by 1 base and J by 1 base, with 7 bases of the junction left unmatched. CDR3 length: 18 amino acids. CDR3 in DNA: TGTGCCAGCAGTTTATTTTCAGCGGGAGGGGCGTCCTACAATGAGCAGTTCTTC. Protein product: CASSLFSAGGASYNEQFF.

This clone was seen just once. This sequence joins TRBV10-3 and TRBJ1-5; 10 nucleotides agree with TRBD1. Per the germline V gene, CDR1 is ENHRY and CDR2 is SYGVKD. This CDR3 has 13 amino acids. The V and J ends lost 2 bases and 9 bases, in that order; junction bases with no gene match: 1. The CDR3 sequence is CAISEGDRGPQHF. CDR3 coding DNA: TGTGCCATCAGTGAGGGGGACAGGGGGCCCCAGCATTTT.

CDR3 sequence: CASAEIRGPGNTIYF. CDR3 bases: TGTGCCAGCGCTGAAATCAGGGGGCCTGGAAACACCATATATTTT. The rearrangement joins TRBV11-1 to TRBJ1-3, with 8 bases identical to TRBD1. Trimming took 8 bases from V and 2 from J; bases not matched to a gene: 8. CDR3 length equals 15 residues. Germline V gene data show CDR1 as SGHAT and CDR2 as FQDESV (reference sequence).

The V and J genes are TRBV19 and TRBJ2-1; a possible D gene is TRBD1 (5 bases). The germline V gene encodes CDR1 LNHDA and CDR2 SQIVND (reference sequence). There are 18 residues in the CDR3. The ends were cut back, 6 bases at V and 1 base at J, with 22 bases in the middle. This CDR3 reads CASSDPAGARSSYNEQFF. The CDR3 DNA follows: TGTGCCAGTAGCGACCCGGCTGGGGCCCGATCTTCCTACAATGAGCAGTTCTTC.

The chain carries TRBV16 and TRBJ2-1; D is perhaps TRBD2 (5 bases). V was cut by 1 base and J by 9 bases, with 10 bases left in between. The CDR3 loop spans 13 amino acids. The germline V gene has CDR1 KGHSY and CDR2 FQNENV. CDR3 residues: CASSQWGASEQFF. In DNA form, the CDR3 reads TGTGCCAGCAGCCAATGGGGAGCGAGTGAGCAGTTCTTC.

The chain uses TRBV6-5 and TRBJ2-7, with 7 bases identical to TRBD2. The CDR3 is 16 residues long. Germline CDR1 and CDR2: MNHEY and SVGAGI. The J segment lost 6 bases and the V segment lost 0 bases, leaving 11 bases of the junction unmatched. The CDR3 DNA is TGTGCCAGCAGTTACTCGGAACAGGCCAGGGAGGGCGAGCAGTACTTC. Translation gives CASSYSEQAREGEQYF.

The chain has TRBV2 and TRBJ2-7, with TRBD1 matching 8 bases. The CDR3 is 13 residues long. J was trimmed by 7 bases and V by 3 bases; bases with no gene match: 5. The V gene's germline CDR1 is SNHLY and CDR2 FYNNEI. CDR3 sequence reads: CASSDQGASEQYF. DNA of the CDR3: TGTGCCAGCAGTGACCAGGGGGCGAGTGAGCAGTACTTC.

The J gene is TRBJ2-3, the V gene TRBV28, with a tentative D call TRBD2 (6 bases). In germline, CDR1 is MDHEN, CDR2 SYDVKM. Trimming took off 6 bases at V and 0 bases at J, with 16 bases between the two ends. The CDR3 totals 16 residues. The CDR3 coding sequence is TGTGCCAGCAGCACCCCGGCAGGGACTAGCACAGATACGCAGTATTTT. It is translated as CASSTPAGTSTDTQYF.

This chain links TRBV25-1 with TRBJ1-2, with D perhaps matching TRBD1 (5 bases). The CDR3 spans 12 residues. Looked up from germline, CDR1 is MGHDK and CDR2 is SYGVNS. With 9 bases removed from V and 8 bases from J, the gap between germline ends came to 16 bases. The chain's CDR3 is CASLTGVAGYTF. For the CDR3, the DNA is TGTGCCAGTCTCACGGGGGTCGCGGGCTACACCTTC.

The chain couples TRBV7-9 to TRBJ2-7; TRBD2 matches at 7 bases. The J segment lost 7 bases and the V segment lost 3 bases, leaving 12 bases of the junction unmatched. CDR1 is SEHNR, CDR2 FQNEAQ, per germline (reference sequence). This CDR3 has 15 residues. The CDR3 DNA sequence: TGTGCCAGCAGCTTCTGGGCCTCTTGGGAGGGGGAGCAGTACTTC. This encodes CASSFWASWEGEQYF.

This chain joins TRBV7-2 and TRBJ2-2, with TRBD2 identical over 8 bases. V shed 7 bases, J shed 6 bases, and the junction held 7 bases outside the gene matches. The CDR3 loop spans 14 amino acids. Germline CDR1 SGHTA, CDR2 FQGNSA. DNA of the CDR3: TGTGCCAGCACGCCGGGACTAGTGGCCGGGGAGCTGTTTTTT. The encoded protein is CASTPGLVAGELFF.

The V call is TRBV24-1, the J call TRBJ2-1, with 7 bases aligning to TRBD2. V was pared by 2 bases and J by 4 bases, with 7 bases of the junction left unmatched. The CDR3 sequence is 16 residues long. The germline V gene encodes CDR1 KGHDR and CDR2 SFDVKD. The CDR3 DNA reads TGTGCCACCAGTGATTACAGCGGGACCATATACAATGAGCAGTTCTTC. Amino acid sequence: CATSDYSGTIYNEQFF.

Remarks on this clone: Different DNA sequences within this sample yield the same CDR3. This chain links TRBV19 with TRBJ2-3; TRBD2 is a possible D gene (5 bases). This CDR3 is built from 13 residues. Trimming cost V 8 bases and J 2 bases, with 11 bases left between them. Per the germline V gene, CDR1 is LNHDA and CDR2 is SQIVND (reference sequence). CDR3 DNA: TGTGCCAGTCGAAGAGGGTCCACAGATACGCAGTATTTT. Protein product: CASRRGSTDTQYF.

The chain employs TRBV7-3 and TRBJ1-3; D is uncertain. The CDR3 runs 13 residues. Germline V gene lookup returns CDR1 SGHTA and CDR2 FQGTGA. V lost 3 bases to trimming and J lost 9 bases, with 12 bases between them. This chain's CDR3 is CASSLGLEGTIYF. In DNA, the CDR3 is TGTGCCAGCAGCTTGGGCCTTGAGGGCACCATATATTTT.

The V gene is TRBV19, the J gene TRBJ2-7, with 12 bases fitting TRBD2. Germline V gene sequence: CDR1 LNHDA, CDR2 SQIVND (reference sequence). Trimming at V came to 5 bases and at J to 2 bases, leaving 10 bases not matched to a gene. The CDR3 covers 17 residues. For the CDR3, the DNA is TGTGCCAGTAGTCGGACTAGCGGGGATCGATTTGCCTACGAGCAGTACTTC. This sequence encodes CASSRTSGDRFAYEQYF.

The CDR3 sequence: CASSGEGTSETQYF. The CDR3 DNA sequence: TGTGCCAGCAGCGGTGAGGGTACGTCAGAGACCCAGTACTTC. The rearrangement joins TRBV5-4 to TRBJ2-5; weak D call: TRBD2 (5 bases). Germline V gene data show CDR1 as SGHNT and CDR2 as YYREEE (reference sequence). The CDR3 covers 14 residues. V was cut by 4 bases and J by 4 bases, with 14 bases left in between.

The CDR3, as DNA: TGTGCCAGCAGCCAAGATTTGAGGGATTACTATAATGGCTACACCTTC. This sequence encodes CASSQDLRDYYNGYTF. This sequence joins TRBV4-2 and TRBJ1-2; the D is unclear. The CDR3 runs 16 residues. Trimming removed 0 bases at V and 6 bases at J, with 17 bases between. Germline V gene data show CDR1 as LGHNA and CDR2 as YNFKEQ.

A single count supports this clone. The chain couples TRBV19 to TRBJ2-1; a possible D gene is TRBD1 (5 bases). Trimming cost V 8 bases and J 8 bases, with 31 bases left between them. Germline lookup yields CDR1 LNHDA and CDR2 SQIVND (reference sequence). The CDR3 loop spans 18 amino acids. This CDR3 reads CASSAGLIHNGIPYEQFF. As DNA, the CDR3 is TGTGCCAGTTCGGCAGGGTTAATACATAACGGAATACCATATGAGCAGTTCTTC.

This chain joins TRBV5-5 and TRBJ2-2, with D hard to call. Trimming took off 0 bases at V and 2 bases at J, with 8 bases between the two ends. This CDR3 has 15 residues. Looked up from germline, CDR1 is SGHKS and CDR2 is YYEKEE (reference sequence). CDR3 sequence (DNA): TGTGCCAGCAGCTTGGGACTTATAAACACCGGGGAGCTGTTTTTT. Amino acids: CASSLGLINTGELFF. Full variable domain (rest looked up from reference TRBV5-5 and TRBJ2-2): DAGVTQSPTHLIKTRGQQVTLRCSPISGHKSVSWYQQVLGQGPQFIFQYYEKEERGRGNFPDRFSARQFPNYSSELNVNALLLGDSALYLCASSLGLINTGELFFGEGSRLTVL.

The rearrangement links TRBV5-1 to TRBJ2-7; TRBD2 matches 7 bases. Germline lookup yields CDR1 SGHRS and CDR2 YFSETQ. V gave up 4 bases and J gave up 1 base; unmatched junction bases: 11. The CDR3 is made up of 16 amino acids. CDR3 bases: TGCGCCAGCAGCCCCCCCCGGGCGGGAGAGTCCTACGAGCAGTACTTC. It encodes CASSPPRAGESYEQYF.

V and J are TRBV11-2 and TRBJ1-4, with D possibly matching TRBD1 (6 bases). Germline V lookup: CDR1 SGHAT, CDR2 FQNNGV. This CDR3 region has 17 residues. The V gene lost 2 bases and the J gene lost 10 bases, with 23 bases spanning the gap. Here the CDR3 DNA reads TGTGCCAGCAGCTTAATGGAAGGGGGGGCAGGGCCCGCAAAACTGTTTTTT. This encodes CASSLMEGGAGPAKLFF.

The chain combines TRBV7-8 with TRBJ2-2; tentatively, D is TRBD2 (6 bases). This CDR3 has 15 amino acids. The V and J ends lost 5 bases and 1 base respectively, with 11 bases between them. CDR1 SGHVS and CDR2 FQNEAQ come from the germline V gene. The CDR3 spells CASSPWGGNTGELFF. In nucleotides, the CDR3 is TGTGCCAGCAGCCCCTGGGGAGGGAACACCGGGGAGCTGTTTTTT.

CDR3 coding DNA: TGTGCCTGGAGGAGGACAGGGGGTCCCTACATTGCTGGAAACACCATATATTTT. Translation gives CAWRRTGGPYIAGNTIYF. The V gene is TRBV30, the J gene TRBJ1-3; 10 positions match TRBD1. The CDR3 contains 18 residues. In germline, CDR1 is GTSNPN, CDR2 SVGIG (reference sequence). With V trimmed by 3 bases and J by 2 bases, 13 bases remained unmatched.

V and J are TRBV13 and TRBJ2-7, with D possibly TRBD2 on 5 matching bases. Between the trimmed V and J ends, which lost 5 bases and 0 bases, there was a span of 11 bases. The CDR3 contains 14 residues. Germline lookup yields CDR1 PRHDT and CDR2 FYEKMQ (reference sequence). The CDR3 spells CASSGGLFSYEQYF. DNA for the CDR3: TGTGCCAGCAGCGGCGGACTGTTCTCCTACGAGCAGTACTTC.

The chain has TRBV19 and TRBJ2-1, with 10 bases identical to TRBD1. CDR1 and CDR2 (germline): LNHDA, SQIVND (reference sequence). Trimming took 9 bases from V and 6 from J; bases not matched to a gene: 2. The CDR3 is made up of 12 amino acids. CDR3 nucleotide sequence: TGTGCCAGGGGACAGGGGATCAATGAGCAGTTCTTC. It yields the protein CARGQGINEQFF.

The V call is TRBV18, the J call TRBJ1-5, with D possibly TRBD1 on 6 matching bases. The CDR3 totals 17 residues. Germline V CDR1 and CDR2: KGHSH, LQKENI. The V gene lost 6 bases and the J gene lost 2 bases, with 20 bases spanning the gap. CDR3 nucleotides: TGTGCCAGCTCGACTCAAAGGACAGATTGGGGCAATCAGCCCCAGCATTTT. Translation gives CASSTQRTDWGNQPQHF.

V gene TRBV5-6 combines with J gene TRBJ1-6; D uncertain. The V end was cut by 5 bases, the J end by 3 bases, with 6 bases between. The germline V gene has CDR1 SGHDT and CDR2 YYEEEE. The length of the CDR3 is 13 residues. The CDR3, as DNA: TGTGCCAGCAGGGACTACTATAATTCACCCCTCCACTTT. Protein product: CASRDYYNSPLHF.